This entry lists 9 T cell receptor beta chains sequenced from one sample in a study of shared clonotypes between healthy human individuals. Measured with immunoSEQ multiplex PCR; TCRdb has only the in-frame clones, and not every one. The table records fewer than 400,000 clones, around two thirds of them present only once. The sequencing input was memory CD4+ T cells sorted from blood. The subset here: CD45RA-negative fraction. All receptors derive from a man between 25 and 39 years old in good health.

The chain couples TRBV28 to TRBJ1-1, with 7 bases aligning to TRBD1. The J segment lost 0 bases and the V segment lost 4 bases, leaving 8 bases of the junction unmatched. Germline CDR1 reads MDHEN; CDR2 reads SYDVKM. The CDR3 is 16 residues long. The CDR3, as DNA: TGTGCCAGCAGTTCTATAACAGGGGTTTTGAACACTGAAGCTTTCTTT. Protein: CASSSITGVLNTEAFF.

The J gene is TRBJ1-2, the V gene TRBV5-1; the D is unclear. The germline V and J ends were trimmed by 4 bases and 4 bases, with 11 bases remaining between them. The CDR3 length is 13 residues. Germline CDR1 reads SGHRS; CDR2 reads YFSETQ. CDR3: CASSLAVGYGYTF. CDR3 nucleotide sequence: TGCGCCAGCAGCCTAGCCGTCGGCTATGGCTACACCTTC.

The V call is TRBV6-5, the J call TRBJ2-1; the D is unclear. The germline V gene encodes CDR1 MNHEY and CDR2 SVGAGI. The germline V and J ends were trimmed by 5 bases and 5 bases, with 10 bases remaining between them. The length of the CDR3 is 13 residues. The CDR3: CASSTTENNEQFF. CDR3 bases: TGTGCCAGCAGTACCACAGAAAACAATGAGCAGTTCTTC.

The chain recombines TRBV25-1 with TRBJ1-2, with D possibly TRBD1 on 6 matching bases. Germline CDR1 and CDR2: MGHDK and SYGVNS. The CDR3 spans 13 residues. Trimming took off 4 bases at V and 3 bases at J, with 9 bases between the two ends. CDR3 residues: CASSAGAYYGYTF. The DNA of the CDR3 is TGTGCCAGCAGTGCGGGGGCATACTATGGCTACACCTTC.

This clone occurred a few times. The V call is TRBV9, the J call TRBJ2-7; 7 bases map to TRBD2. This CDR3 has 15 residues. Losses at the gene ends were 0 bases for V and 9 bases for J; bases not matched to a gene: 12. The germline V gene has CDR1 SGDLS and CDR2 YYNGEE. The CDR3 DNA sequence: TGTGCCAGCAGCGTAGGGGGACTATCTGGGGCCTTGCAGTACTTC. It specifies CASSVGGLSGALQYF.

CDR3 loop: CASSHTGGRGEQYF. Written as DNA, the CDR3 is TGCGCCAGCAGCCACACAGGGGGTCGGGGGGAGCAGTACTTC. The genes are TRBV4-3 and TRBJ2-7; 8 nucleotides match TRBD1. V lost 3 bases, J lost 7 bases, and 8 bases stayed unmatched. The germline V gene encodes CDR1 LGHNA and CDR2 YSLEER. The CDR3 is 14 residues long.

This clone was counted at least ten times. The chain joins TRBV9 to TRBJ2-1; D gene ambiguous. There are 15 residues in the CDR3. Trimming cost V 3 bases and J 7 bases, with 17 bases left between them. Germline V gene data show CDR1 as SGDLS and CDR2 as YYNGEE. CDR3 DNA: TGTGCCAGCAGCGCTGATTTAGGAATCGGTAATGAGCAGTTCTTC. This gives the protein CASSADLGIGNEQFF. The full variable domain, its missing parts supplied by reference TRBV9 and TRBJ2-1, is DSGVTQTPKHLITATGQRVTLRCSPRSGDLSVYWYQQSLDQGLQFLIQYYNGEERAKGNILERFSAQQFPDLHSELNLSSLELGDSALYFCASSADLGIGNEQFFGPGTRLTVL.

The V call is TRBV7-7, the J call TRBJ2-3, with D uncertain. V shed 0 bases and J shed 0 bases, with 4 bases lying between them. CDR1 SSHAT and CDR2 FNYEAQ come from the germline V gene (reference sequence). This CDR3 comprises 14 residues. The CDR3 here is CASSLAYSTDTQYF. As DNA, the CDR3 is TGTGCCAGCAGCTTAGCATATAGCACAGATACGCAGTATTTT.

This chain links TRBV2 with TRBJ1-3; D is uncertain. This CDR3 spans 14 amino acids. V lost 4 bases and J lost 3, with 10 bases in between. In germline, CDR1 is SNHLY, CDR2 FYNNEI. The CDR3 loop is CASSGGGGGNTIYF. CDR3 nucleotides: TGTGCCAGCAGTGGTGGAGGTGGTGGAAACACCATATATTTT.